This TCR beta chain was recorded in a study of response to subunit inactivated influenza vaccine. This clonotype showed up just a few times. TCRdb redid the calling of the RT-PCR reads with MiXCR, one entry per CDR3 protein. The sample has approximately 500,000 distinct CDR3 sequences; 20% to 25% are singletons. This CDR3 region has 14 residues. With V trimmed by 4 bases and J by 4 bases, 3 bases remained unmatched. Germline V CDR1 and CDR2: DFQATT, SNEGSKA (reference sequence). These same records also appear under a second study, on T cells expressing NK-cell markers. Turning to that study: Production of TCR beta cDNA relied on 5'RACE template switching with UMIs. Eight donors were sequenced, seven testing HCMV-seropositive and one testing seronegative. NKG2C+ dominant clonotype frequencies in six donors were 1.0-7.0% of CD8+ T cells.

This specimen consisted of CD4+ T cells sorted from PBMCs, obtained roughly 12 days after vaccination. V gene TRBV20-1 combines with J gene TRBJ2-1; 11 bases align to TRBD2. The receptor comes from a man aged 50 or older who received an inactivated influenza vaccine. Written as DNA, the CDR3 is TGCAGTGCTATTAGCGGGAGGGGGTACAATGAGCAGTTCTTC. Translated: CSAISGRGYNEQFF.